A single T cell receptor beta chain is shown here with its context. Its antigen is still unknown. Second doses at about 4 or about 12 weeks were pooled. Trimming removed 5 bases at V and 2 bases at J, with 16 bases between. The CDR3 consists of 15 residues. Per germline, CDR1 MNHEY and CDR2 SVGAGI. The data stem from a study of T cell responses to AZD1222 COVID-19 vaccine. Study-wide findings and caveats: Most donors were white British and more were female, and clonal diversity was possibly underestimated. Vaccine-related CD4 TCRs covered spike, predominating at 160-218 and 743-854.

Sequenced by immunoSEQ multiplex PCR; TCRdb stores in-frame clones only, minus some. The sample yields 40,000 to 55,000 clones, about 87% seen once. The clonotype originates from an adult who received the AZD1222 COVID-19 vaccine. Specimen: peripheral blood, collected 28 days after the second AZD1222 dose. The V and J genes are TRBV6-5 and TRBJ2-7, with D uncertain. The CDR3: CASSTIVNRAYEQYF. CDR3 in DNA: TGTGCCAGCAGTACCATTGTAAATAGGGCCTACGAGCAGTACTTC.